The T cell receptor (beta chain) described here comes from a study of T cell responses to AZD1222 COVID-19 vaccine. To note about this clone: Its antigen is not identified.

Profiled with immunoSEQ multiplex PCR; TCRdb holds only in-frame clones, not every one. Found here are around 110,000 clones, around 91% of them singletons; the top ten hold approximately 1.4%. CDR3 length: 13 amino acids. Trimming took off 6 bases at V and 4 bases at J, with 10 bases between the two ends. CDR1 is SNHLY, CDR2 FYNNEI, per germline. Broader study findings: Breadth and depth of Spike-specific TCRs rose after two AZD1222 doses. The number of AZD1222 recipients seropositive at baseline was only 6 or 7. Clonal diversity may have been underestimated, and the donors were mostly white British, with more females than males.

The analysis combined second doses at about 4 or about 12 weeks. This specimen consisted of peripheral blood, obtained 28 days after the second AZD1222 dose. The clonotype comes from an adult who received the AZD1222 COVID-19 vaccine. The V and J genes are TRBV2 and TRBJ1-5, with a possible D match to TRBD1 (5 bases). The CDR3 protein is CASSRQKNQPQHF. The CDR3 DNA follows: TGTGCCAGCAGCCGACAGAAAAATCAGCCCCAGCATTTT.